This T cell receptor (beta chain) was found in a study of cytomegalovirus exposure and HLA in healthy donors. With 60 Vbeta and 13 Jbeta primers, the PCR was carried out. Some clones are missing from TCRdb's copy, which holds only in-frame ones; the method was immunoSEQ multiplex PCR. The table lists 50,000 to 55,000 clones, 70% to 85% of them singletons, with about 20% in the top ten. Study-wide points: As a later analysis showed, several of the most significant clusters appeared to be linked to common viral pathogens. Overall, about 160 TCR beta chains were annotated as cytomegalovirus-associated. Later analysis found that TCR beta chains associated with HLA were more clonally expanded than other, equally common chains. Most of the TCR beta V segments (in an earlier analysis) were productive either about 87% or about 30% of the time.

In regard to this clone: No antigen is known for it.

Germline CDR1 is MNHEY and CDR2 is SVGAGI. V lost 4 bases and J lost 3; bases outside the gene matches: 5. The CDR3 contains 15 residues. V gene TRBV6-5 combines with J gene TRBJ1-4, with TRBD1 identical over 7 bases. The material sequenced was PBMCs. The source of this sequence is a woman between 50 and 59 years old in good health and CMV-seropositive. CDR3 DNA: TGTGCCAGCAGTTCACTGGGACAGTCTAATGAAAAACTGTTTTTT. Its protein is CASSSLGQSNEKLFF.